Only one count was recorded for the clone carrying this T cell receptor beta chain. Its target is unknown. TCRdb keeps only in-frame clones here, not all; method: immunoSEQ multiplex PCR. This sample has about 66,000 clones, with 95% to 98% found just once. The sample comes from a study of cytomegalovirus exposure and HLA in healthy donors. The V gene's germline CDR1 is LGHNA and CDR2 YNFKEQ. V was cut by 2 bases and J by 0 bases, with 11 bases left in between. This CDR3 has 17 residues. The study, taken as a whole, reports: Through in vitro validation, three CMV-associated chains were shown to be specific for CMV antigens. For most TCR sequences rarity was the rule, although some public TCRs occurred in many donors. Cytomegalovirus-associated TCR beta chains were listed, numbering under 200.

Sequencing was performed on PBMCs. The rearrangement links TRBV4-2 to TRBJ2-6; D gene ambiguous. The receptor's source is a woman under 30 in good health and CMV-seropositive. The DNA of the CDR3 is TGTGCCAGCAGCCAATTCAGGCCCGGCTCTGGGGCCAACGTCCTGACTTTC. Its translation: CASSQFRPGSGANVLTF.